Each of the 16 T cell receptor beta chains below was sequenced from the same sample in a study of CD8 T cells in ankylosing spondylitis (dated by TCRdb to about 2017). Library construction relied on 5' RACE. Data came from an Illumina HiSeq 2500. TCRdb cleaned the public reads at Q25 with fastp, built clones with MiXCR and kept in-frame beta chains. Rows are combined by CDR3 protein, so each entry shows the most common genes and DNA. The sample table contains some 800,000 distinct CDR3 sequences; only one count was recorded for roughly 10% of them. The ten largest make up 0.45% to 0.6% of the sample. Their cognate antigens are unknown. General findings and caveats noted by the study authors: A TCR beta motif made up of about eight highly homologous amino acid variants appeared to be characteristic of blood from ankylosing spondylitis patients.

The sequencing sample was made of blood, either unsorted or a sorted T cell fraction (not recorded which). The source of these receptors is a male donor with ankylosing spondylitis.

This clonotype was observed many times. This chain joins TRBV20-1 and TRBJ2-1; tentative D call: TRBD1 (6 bases). CDR1 DFQATT and CDR2 SNEGSKA come from the germline V gene (reference sequence). V shed 0 bases and J shed 8 bases, with 14 bases lying between them. CDR3 length: 14 amino acids. In DNA, the CDR3 is TGCAGTGCTAGAGAAGCAGGGGCGTGGGATGAGCAGTTCTTC. As protein: CSAREAGAWDEQFF.

This clonotype was seen only a few times. This rearrangement joins TRBV5-1 to TRBJ2-3; D might be TRBD2 (6 bases). The CDR3 length is 16 residues. CDR1 and CDR2 from the germline V gene are SGHRS and YFSETQ. Trimming stripped 1 base from V and 4 bases from J, with 16 bases between. CDR3 residues: CASSLIGGFRPDTQYF. The CDR3 coding sequence is TGCGCCAGCAGCTTGATAGGAGGGTTCCGCCCAGATACGCAGTATTTT.

In this sample, this clonotype turned up a few times. The chain uses TRBV24-1 and TRBJ2-1; 10 positions match TRBD1. This CDR3 has 16 residues. The V gene end was trimmed by 5 bases and the J gene end by 8 bases; junction bases not matched to a gene: 11. Germline V CDR1 and CDR2: KGHDR, SFDVKD. CDR3: CATSGIVGQGLDEQFF. In nucleotides, the CDR3 is TGTGCCACCAGTGGGATTGTGGGACAGGGGTTGGATGAGCAGTTCTTC.

This clonotype was seen many times. The DNA for the CDR3 is TGCAGTGCTAGAGAGTTAGGGAGGGCAGATCAGCCCCAGCATTTT. It translates to CSARELGRADQPQHF. The chain carries TRBV20-1 and TRBJ1-5; no clear D gene. Between the trimmed V and J ends, which lost 0 bases and 5 bases, there was a span of 14 bases. Germline CDR1 is DFQATT and CDR2 is SNEGSKA (reference sequence). CDR3 length: 15 amino acids.

This clonotype was detected a few times. V and J are TRBV29-1 and TRBJ2-1, with TRBD2 identical over 10 bases. V shed 5 bases, J shed 5 bases, and the junction held 6 bases outside the gene matches. The CDR3 is made up of 14 amino acids. Germline V gene sequence: CDR1 SQVTM, CDR2 ANQGSEA. The CDR3: CSVSGTSADNEQFF. For the CDR3, the DNA is TGCAGCGTTTCCGGGACTAGCGCCGACAATGAGCAGTTCTTC.

This clonotype was seen many times. This chain uses TRBV4-3 with TRBJ1-2; 7 bases align to TRBD1. The V segment lost 3 bases and the J segment 7 bases; nucleotides outside the gene matches: 11. CDR3 size: 15 residues. Germline V gives CDR1 LGHNA, CDR2 YSLEER. The CDR3 loop reads CASSHEQTGVGGYTF. The CDR3 nucleotides read TGCGCCAGCAGCCACGAACAAACAGGGGTTGGTGGCTACACCTTC.

The chain carries TRBV20-1 and TRBJ2-7, with 7 bases identical to TRBD2. The V segment lost 3 bases and the J segment 2 bases; nucleotides outside the gene matches: 7. CDR3 length: 14 residues. CDR1 is DFQATT, CDR2 SNEGSKA, per germline (reference sequence). The CDR3 coding sequence is TGCAGTGCTAGCTTTAGCGGGCGTACCTACGAGCAGTACTTC. Its protein is CSASFSGRTYEQYF.

This clonotype was counted many times. This chain connects TRBV29-1 to TRBJ1-5; TRBD1 matches at 7 bases. Germline CDR1 reads SQVTM; CDR2 reads ANQGSEA. V lost 4 bases and J lost 4; bases outside the gene matches: 4. This CDR3 region has 13 residues. This chain's CDR3 is CSVAMGQNQPQHF. DNA of the CDR3: TGCAGCGTTGCGATGGGACAGAATCAGCCCCAGCATTTT.

A single count supports this clonotype. The chain is built from TRBV15 and TRBJ2-3; D unclear. There are 15 residues in the CDR3. V shed 2 bases and J shed 2 bases, with 11 bases lying between them. Germline CDR1 and CDR2: LNHNV and YYDKDF (reference sequence). The CDR3 DNA follows: TGTGCCACCAGCAGATCTTTCGGGTCCACAGATACGCAGTATTTT. Its translation is CATSRSFGSTDTQYF.

This clonotype appeared a single time. The rearrangement uses TRBV6-2 or TRBV6-3 and TRBJ1-5; 7 bases line up with TRBD1. Germline CDR1 reads MNHEY; CDR2 reads SVGEGT. The ends lost 7 bases at V and 4 bases at J; junction bases unmatched: 7. This CDR3 region has 14 residues. CDR3 sequence reads: CASTQGVRNQPQHF. DNA of the CDR3: TGTGCCAGCACTCAGGGGGTACGGAATCAGCCCCAGCATTTT.

This chain connects TRBV27 to TRBJ2-5; 11 bases agree with TRBD2. From germline, CDR1 is MNHEY and CDR2 SMNVEV (reference sequence). The CDR3 contains 17 residues. The V gene end was trimmed by 5 bases and the J gene end by 2 bases; junction bases not matched to a gene: 10. The CDR3 loop is CASSQRLWTSGQETQYF. As DNA, the CDR3 is TGTGCCAGCAGTCAGCGACTCTGGACTAGCGGGCAAGAGACCCAGTACTTC.

This clonotype was seen only a few times. The J gene is TRBJ2-3, the V gene TRBV10-3; 7 bases agree with TRBD2. This CDR3 comprises 14 residues. V lost 3 bases, J lost 6 bases, and 6 bases stayed unmatched. From germline, CDR1 is ENHRY and CDR2 SYGVKD. The CDR3 nucleotides read TGTGCCATCAGTGAATCGGGAGCGGGGGATACGCAGTATTTT. Translating it yields CAISESGAGDTQYF.

This chain joins TRBV3-1 and TRBJ2-6; possible D gene TRBD2, 6 bases. Germline CDR1 and CDR2: LGHDT and YNNKEL (reference sequence). The CDR3 contains 19 residues. Trimming took 8 bases from V and 0 from J, leaving 23 bases between them. The CDR3: CASCLVRGSHGSGANVLTF. In DNA form, the CDR3 reads TGTGCCAGCTGTTTAGTGCGGGGTAGCCATGGCTCTGGGGCCAACGTCCTGACTTTC.

The sample holds a few counts of this clonotype. V and J are TRBV5-1 and TRBJ1-3, with D uncertain. This CDR3 contains 16 residues. With 7 bases removed from V and 2 bases from J, the gap between germline ends came to 19 bases. CDR1 and CDR2 from the germline V gene are SGHRS and YFSETQ. In DNA form, the CDR3 reads TGCGCCAGCTCAGGCTCACCTCCTTTCCCTGGAAACACCATATATTTT. Protein product: CASSGSPPFPGNTIYF.

The chain has TRBV6-2 or TRBV6-3 and TRBJ2-5; 10 nucleotides line up with TRBD2. The germline gives CDR1 MNHEY, CDR2 SVGEGT. Trimming cost V 2 bases and J 4 bases; bases outside gene matches: 7. The CDR3 extends over 16 amino acids. The CDR3 DNA reads as TGTGCCAGCAGTTACCCCGGGACTAGCGCAAGAGAGACCCAGTACTTC. Its translation is CASSYPGTSARETQYF.

This clonotype showed up just a few times. V usage is TRBV6-5 and J usage is TRBJ2-3; 8 bases agree with TRBD2. Looked up from germline, CDR1 is MNHEY and CDR2 is SVGAGI. The CDR3 consists of 19 residues. V lost 0 bases, J lost 6 bases, and 17 bases stayed unmatched. The CDR3 here is CASSYSPGYLAGLLDTQYF. The CDR3 DNA reads as TGTGCCAGCAGTTACTCGCCGGGGTACCTAGCGGGTTTATTGGATACGCAGTATTTT.